This is a list of T cell receptor beta chains from one sample in a study of cytomegalovirus exposure and HLA in healthy donors. The assay was immunoSEQ multiplex PCR, and TCRdb's table has in-frame clones only and misses some. The data hold roughly 60,000 clones, with over 60% observed a single time. The source material was PBMCs. The origin of the receptors is a woman in her 30s in good health and CMV-seronegative. Each CDR3 is given with its conserved first and last residue. Fields, in order: clone size, J gene, D gene, V gene, CDR3 protein, CDR3 DNA. The D gene is left open where the match is weak. Size is omitted from some rows. Given values are once, few, many or a class for expanded clones.

few | TRBJ2-1 | . | TRBV2 | CASSEESWRVSYNEQFF | TGTGCCAGCAGTGAAGAGTCCTGGCGGGTCTCCTACAATGAGCAGTTCTTC
few | TRBJ2-5 | TRBD1 | TRBV28 | CASSSQTGPKQETQYF | TGTGCCAGCAGTTCCCAGACAGGGCCAAAACAAGAGACCCAGTACTTC
. | TRBJ2-1 | TRBD2 | TRBV27 | CASSPGTSGIDNEQFF | TGTGCCAGCAGTCCCGGGACTAGCGGGATCGACAATGAGCAGTTCTTC
. | TRBJ2-7 | TRBD2 | TRBV11-2 | CASSPGLAGDEQYF | TGTGCCAGCAGCCCGGGACTAGCGGGAGACGAGCAGTACTTC
once | TRBJ2-7 | . | TRBV12-5 | CASAQGRAYEQYF | TGTGCTAGTGCCCAGGGGAGAGCCTACGAGCAGTACTTC
. | TRBJ2-3 | TRBD1 | TRBV27 | CASSAQQGAVDTQYF | TGTGCCAGCAGTGCCCAACAGGGGGCGGTAGATACGCAGTATTTT
. | TRBJ2-5 | . | TRBV11-2 | CASSSLNQETQYF | TGTGCCAGCAGCTCCCTTAACCAAGAGACCCAGTACTTC
. | TRBJ2-3 | TRBD2 | TRBV9 | CASSVGGSADTQYF | TGTGCCAGCAGCGTCGGCGGGAGTGCAGATACGCAGTATTTT
once | TRBJ1-5 | TRBD1 | TRBV6-1 | CASSVDRDFPQPQHF | TGTGCCAGCAGTGTGGACAGGGACTTTCCTCAGCCCCAGCATTTT
. | TRBJ1-1 | TRBD1 | TRBV6-1 | CASRARDSMNTEAFF | TGTGCCAGCAGAGCCCGGGACAGCATGAACACTGAAGCTTTCTTT
. | TRBJ2-5 | . | TRBV9 | CASSAGTFQETQYF | TGTGCCAGCAGCGCTGGGACATTCCAAGAGACCCAGTACTTC
. | TRBJ2-1 | . | TRBV7-2 | CASSFSVLVEDEQFF | TGTGCCAGCAGCTTCTCTGTCCTGGTCGAGGATGAGCAGTTCTTC
. | TRBJ2-2 | TRBD1 | TRBV5-5 | CASRSPGTGHTGELFF | TGTGCCAGCAGAAGCCCCGGGACAGGGCACACCGGGGAGCTGTTTTTT
. | TRBJ2-1 | . | TRBV7-9 | CASSHTGLGDNEQFF | TGTGCCAGCAGCCATACAGGGCTCGGGGACAATGAGCAGTTCTTC
. | TRBJ2-6 | TRBD2 | TRBV2 | CASRLGLAGAGANVLTF | TGTGCCAGCAGGCTAGGACTAGCGGGAGCTGGGGCCAACGTCCTGACTTTC
. | TRBJ2-7 | . | TRBV30 | CALQQGVYEQYF | TGTGCCCTGCAACAGGGTGTATACGAGCAGTACTTC
. | TRBJ1-1 | . | TRBV5-1 | CASSLEGWTAEAFF | TGCGCCAGCAGCTTGGAAGGGTGGACAGCTGAAGCTTTCTTT
. | TRBJ2-1 | TRBD2 | TRBV29-1 | CSVEEGGTSGRRYEQFF | TGCAGCGTTGAAGAGGGGGGGACTAGCGGGAGGCGGTATGAGCAGTTCTTC
. | TRBJ2-2 | . | TRBV30 | CAWDPWGETGELFF | TGTGCCTGGGACCCTTGGGGGGAAACCGGGGAGCTGTTTTTT
. | TRBJ1-1 | TRBD1 | TRBV19 | CASSMAWDRNTEAFF | TGTGCCAGTAGTATGGCTTGGGACAGGAACACTGAAGCTTTCTTT
. | TRBJ2-3 | TRBD2 | TRBV9 | CASSGGSSGTTDTQYF | TGTGCCAGCAGCGGGGGGTCTAGCGGAACCACAGATACGCAGTATTTT
. | TRBJ1-1 | TRBD1 | TRBV10-3 | CAISGTGDTEAFF | TGTGCCATCAGTGGGACAGGGGACACTGAAGCTTTCTTT
once | TRBJ1-4 | . | TRBV6-5 | CASSRTATNEKLFF | TGTGCCAGCAGTAGGACAGCAACTAATGAAAAACTGTTTTTT
. | TRBJ2-5 | . | TRBV7-6 | CASSLGSGGWETQYF | TGTGCCAGCAGCTTAGGATCGGGGGGCTGGGAGACCCAGTACTTC
. | TRBJ1-5 | TRBD1 | TRBV29-1 | CSVGTGGRNQPQHF | TGCAGCGTAGGGACAGGGGGGCGCAATCAGCCCCAGCATTTT
. | TRBJ1-3 | . | TRBV30 | CAWSPGYRSGNTIYF | TGTGCCTGGAGCCCAGGTTATCGCTCTGGAAACACCATATATTTT
once | TRBJ2-2 | TRBD1 | TRBV29-1 | CSAWVGQGAHTGELFF | TGCAGCGCTTGGGTCGGACAGGGGGCGCACACCGGGGAGCTGTTTTTT
. | TRBJ1-4 | . | TRBV28 | CASSFPFTGRGNEKLFF | TGTGCCAGCAGTTTTCCCTTCACCGGACGGGGTAATGAAAAACTGTTTTTT
once | TRBJ2-2 | . | TRBV6-5 | CASSSGQEGGELFF | TGTGCCAGCAGCTCCGGACAGGAGGGCGGGGAGCTGTTTTTT